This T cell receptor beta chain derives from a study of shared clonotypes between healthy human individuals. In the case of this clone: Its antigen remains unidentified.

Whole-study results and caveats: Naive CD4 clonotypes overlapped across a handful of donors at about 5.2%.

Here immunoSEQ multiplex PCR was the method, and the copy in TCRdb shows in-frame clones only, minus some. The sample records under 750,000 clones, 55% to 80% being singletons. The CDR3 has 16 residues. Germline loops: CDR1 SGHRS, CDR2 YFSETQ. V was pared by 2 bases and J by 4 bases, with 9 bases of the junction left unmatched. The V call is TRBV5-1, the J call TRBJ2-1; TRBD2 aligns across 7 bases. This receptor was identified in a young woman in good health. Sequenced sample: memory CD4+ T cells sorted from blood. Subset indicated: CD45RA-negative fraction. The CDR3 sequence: CASSFGLGREYNEQFF. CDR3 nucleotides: TGCGCCAGCAGCTTCGGACTAGGACGCGAATACAATGAGCAGTTCTTC.